The present T cell receptor beta chain was sequenced within a study of tumor-infiltrating lymphocytes in localized non-small cell lung cancer. The CDR3 length is 16 residues. From germline, CDR1 is GTSNPN and CDR2 SVGIG (reference sequence). Trimming shortened V by 0 bases and J by 1 base, and 10 bases separated the two germline ends. Repertoires were generated with immunoSEQ multiplex PCR, while TCRdb's copy carries only in-frame clones and drops some. Among about 16,000 clones listed, 45% were seen once. This clone appeared once. The TCR sequence derives from a human donor with non-small cell lung cancer. Sequenced material: lung tumor tissue. This chain connects TRBV30 to TRBJ2-6, with D perhaps TRBD1 (6 bases). The CDR3 DNA is TGTGCCTGGAGTGTACAGGGTATATCTGGGGCCAACGTCCTGACTTTC. Its protein product is CAWSVQGISGANVLTF.